This is a list of T cell receptor beta chains from one sample in a study of T cells in Graves' hyperthyroidism and ophthalmopathy. TCRdb re-called the multiplex PCR reads with MiXCR, one entry per CDR3 protein. The sample contains about 350,000 distinct CDR3 sequences, 11% to 15% of which appear only once. Sequenced input: blood. The receptors stem from a woman in her 30s with Graves' hyperthyroidism. CDR3s include the opening cysteine and the closing phenylalanine or tryptophan. A D gene is named only where the DNA matches it firmly. For some rows the clone size is stated as once, few or many, or as a class when expanded; others skip it.

CDR3 DNA: TGCAGTGCAAGCGGGGCAGACCACCCCAATGAGCAGTTCTTC; CDR3 protein: CSASGADHPNEQFF; CDR3 length: 14; J gene: TRBJ2-1; D gene: TRBD2; clone size: .; V gene: TRBV20-1
CDR3 DNA: TGCGCCAGCTTACGGATACCCTCGGGGGAGCTGTTTTTT; CDR3 protein: CASLRIPSGELFF; CDR3 length: 13; J gene: TRBJ2-2; D gene: .; clone size: few; V gene: TRBV4-1
CDR3 DNA: TGTGCCAGCAGTTACTCGTGGGAGCAAGAGACCCAGTACTTC; CDR3 protein: CASSYSWEQETQYF; CDR3 length: 14; J gene: TRBJ2-5; D gene: .; clone size: many; V gene: TRBV6-5
CDR3 DNA: TGCAGTGCTAGAGTACCAGGACTAAGTCTAACCTACGAGCAGTACTTC; CDR3 protein: CSARVPGLSLTYEQYF; CDR3 length: 16; J gene: TRBJ2-7; D gene: .; clone size: .; V gene: TRBV20-1
CDR3 DNA: TGTGCCAGCGGACTCGATGAGCAGTTCTTC; CDR3 protein: CASGLDEQFF; CDR3 length: 10; J gene: TRBJ2-1; D gene: .; clone size: .; V gene: TRBV28
CDR3 DNA: TGTGCCACCAGCAGAGATTACGAGAGCGGGGAGCAGTTCTTC; CDR3 protein: CATSRDYESGEQFF; CDR3 length: 14; J gene: TRBJ2-1; D gene: .; clone size: .; V gene: TRBV15
CDR3 DNA: TGCGCCAGCAGCTTCTCCTCAAACTCCTACGAGCAGTACTTC; CDR3 protein: CASSFSSNSYEQYF; CDR3 length: 14; J gene: TRBJ2-7; D gene: .; clone size: .; V gene: TRBV5-1
CDR3 DNA: TGTGCCAGCAGGTATCGGGACTTGGGCGGCAACACTGAAGCTTTCTTT; CDR3 protein: CASRYRDLGGNTEAFF; CDR3 length: 16; J gene: TRBJ1-1; D gene: .; clone size: many; V gene: TRBV12-3/TRBV12-4
CDR3 DNA: TGTGCCAGCAGTGAACAGGGGGCTGGCAATCAGCCCCAGCATTTT; CDR3 protein: CASSEQGAGNQPQHF; CDR3 length: 15; J gene: TRBJ1-5; D gene: TRBD1; clone size: .; V gene: TRBV12-3/TRBV12-4
CDR3 DNA: TGCAGTGCTAGGACGGGACTCGCCGGGAATGAGCAGTTCTTC; CDR3 protein: CSARTGLAGNEQFF; CDR3 length: 14; J gene: TRBJ2-1; D gene: .; clone size: many; V gene: TRBV20-1
CDR3 DNA: TGTGCCAGCAGCTTAGGCCAGAATGAGCAGTTCTTC; CDR3 protein: CASSLGQNEQFF; CDR3 length: 12; J gene: TRBJ2-1; D gene: .; clone size: few; V gene: TRBV7-9
CDR3 DNA: TGTGCCAGTTCTAGAGGGAGCGACTATGGCTACACCTTC; CDR3 protein: CASSRGSDYGYTF; CDR3 length: 13; J gene: TRBJ1-2; D gene: .; clone size: many; V gene: TRBV19
CDR3 DNA: TGTGCCAGCATAACGGGGGGTAGCACTGAAGCTTTCTTT; CDR3 protein: CASITGGSTEAFF; CDR3 length: 13; J gene: TRBJ1-1; D gene: .; clone size: many; V gene: TRBV9
CDR3 DNA: TGCAGTGCCCAAATCAGTAGAGTTAGCACCTACAATGAGCAGTTCTTC; CDR3 protein: CSAQISRVSTYNEQFF; CDR3 length: 16; J gene: TRBJ2-1; D gene: .; clone size: .; V gene: TRBV20-1
CDR3 DNA: TGTGCCAGCAGCTCAGGGTCCCGGGCGCAGACCCAGTACTTC; CDR3 protein: CASSSGSRAQTQYF; CDR3 length: 14; J gene: TRBJ2-5; D gene: .; clone size: few; V gene: TRBV7-8
CDR3 DNA: TGTGCCAGCAGCTCCCGCCGGACAGCTGAGGGTGAAAAACTGTTTTTT; CDR3 protein: CASSSRRTAEGEKLFF; CDR3 length: 16; J gene: TRBJ1-4; D gene: .; clone size: few; V gene: TRBV7-9
CDR3 DNA: TGTGCCAGCAGCGAGTCTAGCGGGAGGGCCGTCGGAAACATTCAGTACTTC; CDR3 protein: CASSESSGRAVGNIQYF; CDR3 length: 17; J gene: TRBJ2-4; D gene: TRBD2; clone size: many; V gene: TRBV14
CDR3 DNA: TGTGCCAGCAGCTTAGTCCCGCAGGGTCGCTCCTACAATGAGCAGTTCTTC; CDR3 protein: CASSLVPQGRSYNEQFF; CDR3 length: 17; J gene: TRBJ2-1; D gene: .; clone size: many; V gene: TRBV7-2
CDR3 DNA: TGTGCCAGCAGTAATCACGGGCAAGAGACCCAGTACTTC; CDR3 protein: CASSNHGQETQYF; CDR3 length: 13; J gene: TRBJ2-5; D gene: .; clone size: many; V gene: TRBV12-3/TRBV12-4
CDR3 DNA: TGTGCCAGCAGCTTAGATGGTTCGACTTTCTTT; CDR3 protein: CASSLDGSTFF; CDR3 length: 11; J gene: TRBJ1-1; D gene: .; clone size: many; V gene: TRBV7-2
CDR3 DNA: TGTGCCAGCAGCCAAGTTGGCGGAACCGACACAGATACGCAGTATTTT; CDR3 protein: CASSQVGGTDTDTQYF; CDR3 length: 16; J gene: TRBJ2-3; D gene: .; clone size: .; V gene: TRBV4-2
CDR3 DNA: TGTGCCAGCAGTGACCCAAACCGGGACAGGACCGAAAAACTGTTTTTT; CDR3 protein: CASSDPNRDRTEKLFF; CDR3 length: 16; J gene: TRBJ1-4; D gene: TRBD1; clone size: many; V gene: TRBV2
CDR3 DNA: TGTGCCAGCAGTTTCGCTCTAGCGGGAATATACGAGCAGTACTTC; CDR3 protein: CASSFALAGIYEQYF; CDR3 length: 15; J gene: TRBJ2-7; D gene: TRBD2; clone size: .; V gene: TRBV28
CDR3 DNA: TGTGCCAGCAGTCAAGCGGGGCTTCCTACGGGGGAGCAGTACTTC; CDR3 protein: CASSQAGLPTGEQYF; CDR3 length: 15; J gene: TRBJ2-7; D gene: TRBD2; clone size: .; V gene: TRBV6-1
CDR3 DNA: TGTGCCAGCACCGACACAAGAAAAATGAACACTGAAGCTTTCTTT; CDR3 protein: CASTDTRKMNTEAFF; CDR3 length: 15; J gene: TRBJ1-1; D gene: .; clone size: many; V gene: TRBV28
CDR3 DNA: TGTGCCAGCACTCGGGACCGCGAAGGGACCCAGTACTTC; CDR3 protein: CASTRDREGTQYF; CDR3 length: 13; J gene: TRBJ2-5; D gene: .; clone size: .; V gene: TRBV14
CDR3 DNA: TGTGCCAGCAGCGAGGGGGGCGGAATCCCAGATACGCAGTATTTT; CDR3 protein: CASSEGGGIPDTQYF; CDR3 length: 15; J gene: TRBJ2-3; D gene: .; clone size: .; V gene: TRBV9
CDR3 DNA: TGTGCCAGCAGCTTAGCTTGGGAGGAGACCCAGTACTTC; CDR3 protein: CASSLAWEETQYF; CDR3 length: 13; J gene: TRBJ2-5; D gene: .; clone size: many; V gene: TRBV11-2
CDR3 DNA: TGTGCCACCAGCCTAGAAGGTGTGAACACCGGGGAGCTGTTTTTT; CDR3 protein: CATSLEGVNTGELFF; CDR3 length: 15; J gene: TRBJ2-2; D gene: .; clone size: many; V gene: TRBV15
CDR3 DNA: TGTGCCAGCAGCGAGCGACACCGAACAGGGTTAACCTATGGCTACACCTTC; CDR3 protein: CASSERHRTGLTYGYTF; CDR3 length: 17; J gene: TRBJ1-2; D gene: .; clone size: few; V gene: TRBV27
CDR3 DNA: TGCAGTGCTAGATCCCCCTTGGGGACCGGAGAGACCCAGTACTTC; CDR3 protein: CSARSPLGTGETQYF; CDR3 length: 15; J gene: TRBJ2-5; D gene: .; clone size: many; V gene: TRBV20-1
CDR3 DNA: TGTGCCAGCAGCCAAGAGGACAGCATGAACACTGAAGCTTTCTTT; CDR3 protein: CASSQEDSMNTEAFF; CDR3 length: 15; J gene: TRBJ1-1; D gene: .; clone size: few; V gene: TRBV3-1
CDR3 DNA: TGCAGTGCTAGAGCCAACGCCGGGACTAGCTTAAGGTTTGAGCAGTTCTTC; CDR3 protein: CSARANAGTSLRFEQFF; CDR3 length: 17; J gene: TRBJ2-1; D gene: TRBD2; clone size: .; V gene: TRBV20-1
CDR3 DNA: TGTGCCAGCGGTAGGGGTTTTTCGAACACCGGGGAGCTGTTTTTT; CDR3 protein: CASGRGFSNTGELFF; CDR3 length: 15; J gene: TRBJ2-2; D gene: .; clone size: many; V gene: TRBV28
CDR3 DNA: TGTGCCAGTAGCCCGGTCACAGGGCCTCAGAAGGAACTGTTTTTT; CDR3 protein: CASSPVTGPQKELFF; CDR3 length: 15; J gene: TRBJ1-4; D gene: .; clone size: many; V gene: TRBV19
CDR3 DNA: TGTGCCAGCAGTCTAGGGAGGGACAGGGGGCAGTACGAGCAGTACTTC; CDR3 protein: CASSLGRDRGQYEQYF; CDR3 length: 16; J gene: TRBJ2-7; D gene: TRBD1; clone size: many; V gene: TRBV25-1
CDR3 DNA: TGCAGTGCTAGAAGTTTCGGGGGGATTCAGAATCAGCCCCAGCATTTT; CDR3 protein: CSARSFGGIQNQPQHF; CDR3 length: 16; J gene: TRBJ1-5; D gene: .; clone size: many; V gene: TRBV20-1
CDR3 DNA: TGTGCCATCAGTGAGTGGGACGGGTATAGCAATCAGCCCCAGCATTTT; CDR3 protein: CAISEWDGYSNQPQHF; CDR3 length: 16; J gene: TRBJ1-5; D gene: .; clone size: many; V gene: TRBV10-3
CDR3 DNA: TGCAGTTTAGGACAACTCAATTCACCCCTCCACTTT; CDR3 protein: CSLGQLNSPLHF; CDR3 length: 12; J gene: TRBJ1-6; D gene: .; clone size: .; V gene: TRBV20-1
CDR3 DNA: TGTGCCAGCAGAGGGACAGGGATAACTGGCTACACCTTC; CDR3 protein: CASRGTGITGYTF; CDR3 length: 13; J gene: TRBJ1-2; D gene: TRBD1; clone size: .; V gene: TRBV6-1
CDR3 DNA: TGTGCCAGCAGCTTAGCGCTGATGGGGCGCGGGGAGACCCAGTACTTC; CDR3 protein: CASSLALMGRGETQYF; CDR3 length: 16; J gene: TRBJ2-5; D gene: .; clone size: many; V gene: TRBV7-9
CDR3 DNA: TGCGCCAGCAGTCCCGGGACTAGCGGGAGCCCTGAGACCCAGTACTTC; CDR3 protein: CASSPGTSGSPETQYF; CDR3 length: 16; J gene: TRBJ2-5; D gene: TRBD2; clone size: .; V gene: TRBV4-3
CDR3 DNA: TGTGCCAGCAGCCTGGGACAGGGCACTGAAGCTTTCTTT; CDR3 protein: CASSLGQGTEAFF; CDR3 length: 13; J gene: TRBJ1-1; D gene: TRBD1; clone size: many; V gene: TRBV28
CDR3 DNA: TGTGCCAGCTCACCTGGTGTAGGGGCCAACGTCCTGACTTTC; CDR3 protein: CASSPGVGANVLTF; CDR3 length: 14; J gene: TRBJ2-6; D gene: .; clone size: few; V gene: TRBV18
CDR3 DNA: TGTGCCAGCAGTGAGTCCGGGACTAGCATTAATGAGCAGTTCTTC; CDR3 protein: CASSESGTSINEQFF; CDR3 length: 15; J gene: TRBJ2-1; D gene: TRBD2; clone size: many; V gene: TRBV6-1